One and the same sample provided the 4 T cell receptor beta chains below, sequenced in a study of CD8+CD57+ T cells in acquired aplastic anemia. By flow cytometry, patients selected for sequencing had shown an expansion of CD8+CD57+ cells. It was genomic DNA that served as the template for profiling TCR beta VDJ and CDR3. TCRdb passed the reads through MiXCR, listing each CDR3 protein once. Altogether 400,000 to 600,000 distinct CDR3 sequences are present, approximately 33% being singletons, with the ten largest covering around 0.82%. Sequencing was carried out using sorted CD4+, CD8+, or CD8+CD57+ T cells (not recorded which) from PBMCs. All receptors derive from a human donor with aplastic anemia.

The chain joins TRBV9 to TRBJ2-1; D unresolved. V was shortened by 2 bases and J by 8 bases, with 14 bases between the two germline ends. The germline gives CDR1 SGDLS, CDR2 YYNGEE. The CDR3 length is 14 residues. CDR3 amino acids: CASSVSAVFDEQFF. CDR3 nucleotides: TGTGCCAGCAGCGTTTCAGCCGTTTTCGATGAGCAGTTCTTC.

This clonotype was picked up one time. One end of the junction does not line up with germline, which may come from a read error. CDR3 nucleotide sequence: TGTGCCAGTAGTAACTGGCGGGAGGTCAATGAAATACTGTTTTTT. This sequence encodes CASSNWREVNEILFF. This rearrangement joins TRBV19 to TRBJ1-4; D is unclear. The germline CDR1 and CDR2 sequences are LNHDA and SQIVND (reference sequence). CDR3 size: 15 residues.

In its sample, this clonotype was seen a few times. CDR3 coding DNA: TGTGCCATCAGGACCTACAGGGGTCGCGGAAACACCATATATTTT. Amino acids: CAIRTYRGRGNTIYF. The V call is TRBV10-3, the J call TRBJ1-3, with TRBD1 matching 7 bases. This CDR3 has 15 amino acids. Germline CDR1 is ENHRY and CDR2 is SYGVKD. The V segment lost 6 bases and the J segment 4 bases; nucleotides outside the gene matches: 9.

This clonotype was picked up a small number of times. The CDR3, as DNA: TGTGCCAGCAGCGTAATAGGTAGCTCAATCAATGAGCAGTTCTTC. Translating gives CASSVIGSSINEQFF. The chain is built from TRBV9 and TRBJ2-1; D is uncertain. Germline CDR1 reads SGDLS; CDR2 reads YYNGEE. Trimming removed 1 base from V and 6 bases from J, with 14 bases in between. The CDR3 has 15 residues.